This passage covers 21 T cell receptor beta chains from one sample sequenced in a study of response to subunit inactivated influenza vaccine. MiXCR, run by TCRdb on the RT-PCR reads, gives a single entry per CDR3 protein. The sample has around 570,000 distinct CDR3 sequences; about 11% are singletons. A further study also used this sample, focusing on T cells expressing NK-cell markers. That investigation notes: Template switching by 5'RACE with UMIs generated the TCR beta cDNA.

The material was PBMCs from blood, obtained on the day of vaccination. The receptors here all came from a man in his fifties who received an inactivated influenza vaccine.

This chain connects TRBV7-2 to TRBJ2-5, with 9 bases matching TRBD2. In germline, CDR1 is SGHTA, CDR2 FQGNSA. The CDR3 consists of 16 residues. Trimming took 1 base from V and 7 from J; bases not matched to a gene: 10. The DNA for the CDR3 is TGTGCCAGCAGCTTAGTTCGGACTAGCGTTGGGGGGACCCAGTACTTC. It encodes CASSLVRTSVGGTQYF.

This chain connects TRBV27 to TRBJ2-7; D gene uncertain. The germline V and J ends were trimmed by 3 bases and 2 bases, with 8 bases remaining between them. Germline V gene data show CDR1 as MNHEY and CDR2 as SMNVEV (reference sequence). This CDR3 spans 13 amino acids. The CDR3 DNA sequence: TGTGCCAGCAGTTTTCTTCCGCCCTACGAGCAGTACTTC. It codes for CASSFLPPYEQYF.

The chain links TRBV5-1 to TRBJ2-1; 8 bases line up with TRBD1. Germline V lookup: CDR1 SGHRS, CDR2 YFSETQ. V shed 6 bases, J shed 5 bases, and the junction held 4 bases outside the gene matches. The CDR3 extends over 13 amino acids. This CDR3 reads CASTTGQDNEQFF. In DNA form, the CDR3 reads TGCGCCAGCACCACGGGACAGGACAATGAGCAGTTCTTC.

The chain joins TRBV5-6 to TRBJ2-7; D uncertain. V was clipped by 1 base and J by 2 bases, with 13 bases between them. The CDR3 runs 15 residues. CDR1 and CDR2 from the germline V gene are SGHDT and YYEEEE. In nucleotides, the CDR3 is TGTGCCAGCAGCTTGAGGACGACGGTTCCCTACGAGCAGTACTTC. Residues: CASSLRTTVPYEQYF.

This clonotype was recorded many times. In nucleotides, the CDR3 is TGCGCCAGCAGCTCAAGGACAGGCTACGAGCAGTACTTC. As protein: CASSSRTGYEQYF. The chain recombines TRBV5-1 with TRBJ2-7; TRBD1 matches 7 bases. This CDR3 region has 13 residues. Germline V gene data show CDR1 as SGHRS and CDR2 as YFSETQ. J lost 3 bases, V lost 3 bases, and 3 bases had no gene match.

J is TRBJ2-1 and V is TRBV5-6; 10 positions match TRBD2. V lost 1 base to trimming and J lost 7 bases; unmatched junction nucleotides: 11. Germline-derived CDR1 and CDR2 are SGHDT and YYEEEE. The CDR3 totals 17 residues. CDR3 region: CASSLRTSGKVENEQFF. The CDR3 DNA is TGTGCCAGCAGCTTGAGAACTAGCGGGAAGGTGGAGAATGAGCAGTTCTTC.

This clonotype occurred a few times. The J gene is TRBJ2-1, the V gene TRBV11-2; 9 bases are a match to TRBD1. After removal of 5 bases from V and 7 bases from J, the junction contained 6 bases not matched to a gene. The CDR3 loop spans 14 amino acids. Germline-derived CDR1 and CDR2 are SGHAT and FQNNGV. The CDR3 nucleotides read TGTGCCAGCAGCAACCGGGACAGGGAGAATGAGCAGTTCTTC. This codes for CASSNRDRENEQFF.

This clonotype has at least ten counts. This chain connects TRBV4-3 to TRBJ2-1; no clear D. Trimming pared 3 bases from V and 3 bases from J, leaving 15 bases between. The CDR3 runs 16 residues. CDR1 is LGHNA, CDR2 YSLEER, per germline. CDR3 protein: CASSHKANWDYNEQFF. The CDR3 nucleotides read TGCGCCAGCAGCCATAAGGCGAACTGGGACTACAATGAGCAGTTCTTC.

DNA of the CDR3: TGTGCCATCAGTACCGCGCTAGCTGGCTCCTACGAGCAGTACTTC. As protein: CAISTALAGSYEQYF. The chain joins TRBV10-3 to TRBJ2-7, with D possibly being TRBD2 (5 bases). The CDR3 consists of 15 residues. Germline V lookup: CDR1 ENHRY, CDR2 SYGVKD. Trimming stripped 5 bases from V and 0 bases from J, with 14 bases between.

There are a few counts of this clonotype. This chain connects TRBV29-1 to TRBJ2-1; D is undetermined. Trimming pared 4 bases from V and 5 bases from J, leaving 12 bases between. Germline V gene sequence: CDR1 SQVTM, CDR2 ANQGSEA. The CDR3 extends over 13 amino acids. CDR3 protein: CSVGKLSDNEQFF. The CDR3 nucleotides read TGCAGCGTTGGAAAACTGTCGGACAATGAGCAGTTCTTC.

The chain links TRBV12-3 or TRBV12-4 to TRBJ1-2; 8 nucleotides align to TRBD1. The J segment lost 4 bases and the V segment lost 4 bases, leaving 14 bases of the junction unmatched. The CDR3 is 17 residues long. DNA of the CDR3: TGTGCCAGCAGTTCTTCCATCTCAGGGGGCGCAGGCTATGGCTACACCTTC. It is translated as CASSSSISGGAGYGYTF.

J is TRBJ2-7 and V is TRBV7-2, with TRBD2 identical over 9 bases. The ends lost 1 base at V and 4 bases at J; junction bases unmatched: 5. From germline, CDR1 is SGHTA and CDR2 FQGNSA. The CDR3 extends over 15 amino acids. CDR3 in amino acids: CASSLGNSGRYEQYF. The CDR3 DNA follows: TGTGCCAGCAGCTTAGGGAATAGCGGGAGATACGAGCAGTACTTC.

This clonotype was detected only a few times. V gene TRBV28 combines with J gene TRBJ1-5; 10 positions agree with TRBD1. V lost 5 bases, J lost 0 bases, and 4 bases stayed unmatched. The CDR3 is 16 amino acids. CDR1 is MDHEN and CDR2 is SYDVKM in the germline V gene. The CDR3 reads CASSRGQGFSNQPQHF. For the CDR3, the DNA is TGTGCCAGCAGTCGGGGACAGGGGTTTAGCAATCAGCCCCAGCATTTT.

The rearrangement joins TRBV5-3 to TRBJ2-1; 14 bases are a match to TRBD2. TRBV5-3 is an open reading frame, and its role is uncertain. The CDR3 totals 20 residues. J was trimmed by 5 bases and V by 1 base; bases with no gene match: 14. The CDR3 bases are TGTGCCAGAAGCTTGTGGGCAACGACCAGGACTAGCGGGAGGAACAATGAGCAGTTCTTC. This translates into CARSLWATTRTSGRNNEQFF.

This clonotype was detected a few times. The CDR3 loop is CSVVQLDSPFYNEQFF. In DNA form, the CDR3 reads TGCAGCGTCGTCCAACTGGACAGTCCATTTTACAATGAGCAGTTCTTC. This chain joins TRBV29-1 and TRBJ2-1, with TRBD1 as a possible D gene (6 bases). From germline, CDR1 is SQVTM and CDR2 ANQGSEA. Trimming stripped 6 bases from V and 4 bases from J, with 22 bases between. The CDR3 contains 16 residues.

Only a few counts were recorded for this clonotype. The gene calls are TRBV5-6 and TRBJ1-4, with 9 positions matching TRBD1. V was pared by 0 bases and J by 7 bases, with 4 bases of the junction left unmatched. This CDR3 region has 15 residues. CDR1 SGHDT and CDR2 YYEEEE come from the germline V gene. In DNA form, the CDR3 reads TGTGCCAGCAGCTTGGTCGGGACAGGGTCTGAAAAACTGTTTTTT. Translated, it gives CASSLVGTGSEKLFF. Combining the CDR3 with reference TRBV5-6 and TRBJ1-4 gives the whole variable domain DAGVTQSPTHLIKTRGQQVTLRCSPKSGHDTVSWYQQALGQGPQFIFQYYEEEERQRGNFPDRFSGHQFPNYSSELNVNALLLGDSALYLCASSLVGTGSEKLFFGSGTQLSVL.

The rearrangement links TRBV29-1 to TRBJ2-5, with 7 bases lining up with TRBD2. The V segment lost 6 bases and the J segment 4 bases; nucleotides outside the gene matches: 8. The CDR3 is made up of 13 amino acids. Per the germline V gene, CDR1 is SQVTM and CDR2 is ANQGSEA. The CDR3 sequence: CSVSQLALETQYF. In nucleotides, the CDR3 is TGCAGCGTCAGTCAACTAGCGTTAGAGACCCAGTACTTC.

This clonotype has just a few counts. V and J are TRBV5-6 and TRBJ2-3; D is unclear. The CDR3 loop spans 15 amino acids. V was trimmed by 1 base and J by 2 bases, leaving 11 bases between them. Looked up from germline, CDR1 is SGHDT and CDR2 is YYEEEE. CDR3 coding DNA: TGTGCCAGCAGCTTGCGAATGGAGTACACAGATACGCAGTATTTT. This gives the protein CASSLRMEYTDTQYF.

The chain is built from TRBV5-1 and TRBJ2-5, with 11 bases matching TRBD2. The germline CDR1 and CDR2 sequences are SGHRS and YFSETQ. This CDR3 contains 16 residues. The V and J ends lost 4 bases and 1 base, in that order; junction bases with no gene match: 6. The CDR3 coding sequence is TGCGCCAGCAGCGGATGGACTAGCGGGTCCCAAGAGACCCAGTACTTC. Translation gives CASSGWTSGSQETQYF.

This clonotype was seen ten or more times. V usage is TRBV2 and J usage is TRBJ1-2; possible D gene TRBD1, 5 bases. Trimming removed 5 bases from V and 8 bases from J, with 24 bases in between. The CDR3 runs to 16 residues. Germline values: CDR1 SNHLY, CDR2 FYNNEI. The CDR3 sequence: CASSIPEEKTVGGYTF. CDR3 bases: TGTGCCAGCAGTATTCCCGAGGAGAAGACAGTTGGCGGCTACACCTTC.

The sample holds a few counts of this clonotype. The genes are TRBV12-3 or TRBV12-4 and TRBJ1-4; the match to TRBD1 covers 7 bases. This CDR3 contains 12 residues. The V gene end was trimmed by 6 bases and the J gene end by 6 bases; junction bases not matched to a gene: 1. CDR3 in amino acids: CASRDRHEKLFF. Here the CDR3 DNA reads TGTGCCAGCAGGGACAGGCATGAAAAACTGTTTTTT.